This T cell receptor (beta chain) was documented in a study of T cell responses to AZD1222 COVID-19 vaccine. The data were produced by immunoSEQ multiplex PCR, yet TCRdb's version contains in-frame clones alone and is incomplete. This sample has 150,000 to 200,000 clones, with over 90% found just once. The clonotype was recovered from an adult who received the AZD1222 COVID-19 vaccine. The starting material was peripheral blood, obtained 28 days after the second AZD1222 dose.

CDR3 DNA: TGTGCCAGCAGCCAAGATATGACGCAAAAACTGTTTTTT. It yields the protein CASSQDMTQKLFF. The J gene is TRBJ1-4, the V gene TRBV3-1 (or the pseudogene TRBV3-2); D unclear. Germline loops: CDR1 LGHDT, CDR2 YNNKEL (reference sequence). The CDR3 contains 13 residues. V lost 0 bases and J 9 bases, leaving 8 bases between the germline ends.